This TCR beta chain was captured by sequencing in a study of early T cells in non-severe SARS-CoV-2 infection. Study-wide context: The chains were unpaired, and the sequenced material was bulk RNA from unsorted whole blood.

V was cut by 4 bases and J by 4 bases, with 23 bases left in between. Germline V gene data show CDR1 as ENHRY and CDR2 as SYGVKD. This CDR3 spans 18 amino acids. Individual cDNA molecules were tagged with unique molecular identifiers. Each CDR3 protein is one row after TCRdb ran MiXCR on the 5' RACE reads. The sample has tens of thousands of distinct CDR3 sequences; roughly 17% are singletons. On this clonotype: Likely a read error: the CDR3 ends without its conserved phenylalanine or tryptophan.

This chain joins TRBV10-3 and TRBJ1-5; D is ambiguous. Sample: whole blood, taken at baseline. The sequence came from an adult who was a healthcare worker with PCR-confirmed SARS-CoV-2 infection or an uninfected control (not recorded which). The CDR3 reads CAISVPRRESVRNQPQHS. As DNA, the CDR3 is TGTGCCATCAGTGTCCCACGCCGCGAATCGGTCCGAAATCAGCCCCAGCATTCT.